The clone carrying this T cell receptor (beta chain) was detected a few times. The antigen is undetermined. The data are from a study of blood T cells in healthy people across ages. General study findings and limits: Older age went with lower TCR beta diversity per million T cells, in a roughly linear way.

The germline gives CDR1 SGHTA, CDR2 FQGNSA. The CDR3 length is 16 residues. V lost 5 bases and J lost 4, with 18 bases in between. Per-sample PBMC isolation yielded at least 6 million cells. Alongside a J-beta primer mix, a sample-barcoded 5' primer served in a second PCR lasting about 7 to 12 cycles. TCRdb reprocessed the 5' RACE reads with MiXCR, giving one entry per CDR3 protein. The sample carries more than 1,000,000 distinct CDR3 sequences, around 25% recorded once. The same specimen was also included in a second study, on T cells of mothers and their children. That study adds: Per mother, over 9 million TCR beta CDR3 reads were obtained; per child, approximately 3.2 million.

This rearrangement joins TRBV7-2 to TRBJ1-3, with a possible D match to TRBD1 (6 bases). Sequencing used blood. The sequence was collected from a girl aged 2-10 years in good health. CDR3 bases: TGTGCCAGCAGCCCCCGTCACGGGGGCGAAGGAAACACCATATATTTT. This sequence encodes CASSPRHGGEGNTIYF.